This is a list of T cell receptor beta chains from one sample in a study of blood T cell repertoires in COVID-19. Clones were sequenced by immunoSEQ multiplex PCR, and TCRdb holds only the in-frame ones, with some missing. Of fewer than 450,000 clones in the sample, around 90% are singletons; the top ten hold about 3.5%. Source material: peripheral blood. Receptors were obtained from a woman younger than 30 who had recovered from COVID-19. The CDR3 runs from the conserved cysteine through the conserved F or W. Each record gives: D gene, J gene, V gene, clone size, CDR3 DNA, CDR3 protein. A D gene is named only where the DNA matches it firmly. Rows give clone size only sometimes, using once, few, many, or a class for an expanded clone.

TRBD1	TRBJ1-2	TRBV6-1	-	TGTGCCAGCAGTTCCCAGGGACAGGGGGCATATGGCTACACCTTC	CASSSQGQGAYGYTF
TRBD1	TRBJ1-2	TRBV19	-	TGTGCCAGTACCCGAGCGACAGGGGGCTACTATGGCTACACCTTC	CASTRATGGYYGYTF
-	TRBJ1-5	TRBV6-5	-	TGTGCCAGCTGGAGCAGCAATCAGCCCCAGCATTTT	CASWSSNQPQHF
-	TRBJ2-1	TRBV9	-	TGTGCCAGCAGCGTAGATCCGGGAGACAATGAGCAGTTCTTC	CASSVDPGDNEQFF
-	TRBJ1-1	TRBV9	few	TGTGCCAGCAGCGCAGCTCCAGGCGGGGGAACTGAAGCTTTCTTT	CASSAAPGGGTEAFF
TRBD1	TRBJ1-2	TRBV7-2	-	TGTGCCAGCAGCTTAAGGACAGGGGAGGGCTATGGCTACACCTTC	CASSLRTGEGYGYTF
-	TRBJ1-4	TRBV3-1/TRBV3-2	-	TGTGCCAGCAGCCAAGAGGGCAGTAAGGTGTTTTTT	CASSQEGSKVFF
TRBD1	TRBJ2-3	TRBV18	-	TGTGCCAGCTCACCACAAGGACAGGGGTCAGATACGCAGTATTTT	CASSPQGQGSDTQYF
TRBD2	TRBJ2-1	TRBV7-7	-	TGTGCCAGCAGCTTGGGTAGCGGGAAGTACAATGAGCAGTTCTTC	CASSLGSGKYNEQFF
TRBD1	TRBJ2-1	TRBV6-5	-	TGTGCCAGCAGTTACACCGGGACAGCCTACAATGAGCAGTTCTTC	CASSYTGTAYNEQFF
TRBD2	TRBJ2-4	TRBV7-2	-	TGTGCCAGCAGCCTAGGGACTAGCGGAGGAAACATTCAGTACTTC	CASSLGTSGGNIQYF
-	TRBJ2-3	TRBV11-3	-	TGTGCCAGCAGCTTGGGGGGAACGACGGATACGCAGTATTTT	CASSLGGTTDTQYF
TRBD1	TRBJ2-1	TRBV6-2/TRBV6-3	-	TGTGCCAGCAGTAAACGACAGGGGCCGTCCTACAATGAGCAGTTCTTC	CASSKRQGPSYNEQFF
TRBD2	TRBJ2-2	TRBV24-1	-	TGTGCCACCAGTGATTTGCATAGCGGGGCGAACACCGGGGAGCTGTTTTTT	CATSDLHSGANTGELFF
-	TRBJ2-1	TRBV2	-	TGTGCCAGCAGTGAAGTTTGGGACGGACTACAGTTCTTC	CASSEVWDGLQFF
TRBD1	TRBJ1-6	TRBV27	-	TGTGCCAGCAGAGAAGCGGGGACAGGGAATTCACCCCTCCACTTT	CASREAGTGNSPLHF
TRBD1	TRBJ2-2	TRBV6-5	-	TGTGCCAGCACCAGGGACAGGGGCACCGGGGAGCTGTTTTTT	CASTRDRGTGELFF
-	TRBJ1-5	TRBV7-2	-	TGTGCCAGCAGCAAAACCGACAGAAGCAATCAGCCCCAGCATTTT	CASSKTDRSNQPQHF
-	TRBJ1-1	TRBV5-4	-	TGTGCCAGCAGCGGAGGGGTGAACACTGAAGCTTTCTTT	CASSGGVNTEAFF
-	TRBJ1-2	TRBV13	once	TGTGCCAGCAGCCTATCTCTCCGTTCCTATGGCTACACCTTC	CASSLSLRSYGYTF
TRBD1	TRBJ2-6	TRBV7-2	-	TGTGCCAGCAGCCTAAGACCCAGGGGGCCTGGGGCCAACGTCCTGACTTTC	CASSLRPRGPGANVLTF
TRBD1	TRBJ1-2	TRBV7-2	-	TGTGCCAGCAGCCAAAACCGGGACAGGGCTATCTATGGCTACACCTTC	CASSQNRDRAIYGYTF
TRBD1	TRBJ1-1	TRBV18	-	TGTGCCAGCTCACCAGGACAGGGGTCGACTGAAGCTTTCTTT	CASSPGQGSTEAFF
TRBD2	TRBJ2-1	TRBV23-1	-	TGCGCCAGCAGTCAATCGTCCATTAGATCCGCGGGAGTGGGAAACAATGAGCAGTTCTTC	CASSQSSIRSAGVGNNEQFF
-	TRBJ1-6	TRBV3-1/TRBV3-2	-	TGTGCCAGCAGCCAAGAAGGAACAGGCCGGCCGGGTTCACCCCTCCACTTT	CASSQEGTGRPGSPLHF
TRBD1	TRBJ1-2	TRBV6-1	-	TGTGCCAGCAGTCGGACAGGGGAATCGGACGGCTACACCTTC	CASSRTGESDGYTF
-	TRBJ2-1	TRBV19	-	TGTGCCAGTAGTAACAATTACAATGAGCAGTTCTTC	CASSNNYNEQFF
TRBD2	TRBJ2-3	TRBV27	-	TGTGCCAGCAGTGCCCATACTAGCGGGAGGGTAGGCACAGATACGCAGTATTTT	CASSAHTSGRVGTDTQYF
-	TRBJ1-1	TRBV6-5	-	TGTGCCAGCAGCCGACGGGGAGAAGCTTTCTTT	CASSRRGEAFF
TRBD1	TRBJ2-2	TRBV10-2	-	TGCGCCAGCAGGGGACAGGGGTTGAGCACCGGGGAGCTGTTTTTT	CASRGQGLSTGELFF
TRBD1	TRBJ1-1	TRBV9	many	TGTGCCAGCAGCGTAGCAGGGGCCGGGACAGGGAAGAACACTGAAGCTTTCTTT	CASSVAGAGTGKNTEAFF
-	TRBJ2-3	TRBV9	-	TGTGCCAGCAGCGTAGCAGGGTTTAGGGATACGCAGTATTTT	CASSVAGFRDTQYF
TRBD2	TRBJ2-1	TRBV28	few	TGTGCCAGCAGCAGCGGGAGGCTCTCCTACAATGAGCAGTTCTTC	CASSSGRLSYNEQFF
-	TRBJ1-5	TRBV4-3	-	TGCGCCAGCAGCCAAGATAGGTGGGGCGAGCAGCCCCAGCATTTT	CASSQDRWGEQPQHF
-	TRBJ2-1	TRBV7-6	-	TGTGCCAGCAGCTTAGTGACTCGCGCCCCCTACAATGAGCAGTTCTTC	CASSLVTRAPYNEQFF
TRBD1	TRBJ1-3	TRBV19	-	TGTGCCAGTAGAATGGACAGGGTGGGAAACACCATATATTTT	CASRMDRVGNTIYF
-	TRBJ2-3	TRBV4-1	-	TGCGCCAGCAGCCAAGCCGGAGGGGGCTCGGTAGGAGATACGCAGTATTTT	CASSQAGGGSVGDTQYF
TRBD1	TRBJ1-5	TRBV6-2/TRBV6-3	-	TGTGCCAGCAGCCACAGACAGGGGGCGAATCAGCCCCAGCATTTT	CASSHRQGANQPQHF
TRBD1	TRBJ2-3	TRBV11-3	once	TGTGCCACACATCAGGGGGCGGAAGATACGCAGTATTTT	CATHQGAEDTQYF
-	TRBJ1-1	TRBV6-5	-	TGTGCCAGCAGTTCCCCGGGGGGTGACACTGAAGCTTTCTTT	CASSSPGGDTEAFF
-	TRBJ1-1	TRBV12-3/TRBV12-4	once	TGTGCCAGCACCTCCAGAGGGACTGAAGCTTTCTTT	CASTSRGTEAFF
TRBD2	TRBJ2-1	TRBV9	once	TGTGCCAGCAGCGTCTCGGGACTAGCGGGTTACAATGAGCAGTTCTTC	CASSVSGLAGYNEQFF
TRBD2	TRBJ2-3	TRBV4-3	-	TGCGCCAGCAGCCTAAGGGCGGGAGACCCAGATACGCAGTATTTT	CASSLRAGDPDTQYF
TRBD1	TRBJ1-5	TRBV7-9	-	TGTGCCAGCAGCTCGACAGGGGGCGCCCAGCCCCAGCATTTT	CASSSTGGAQPQHF
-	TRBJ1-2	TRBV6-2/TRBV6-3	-	TGTGCCAGCAGTACCCCACTAGGTCATGATGGCTACACCTTC	CASSTPLGHDGYTF
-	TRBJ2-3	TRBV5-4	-	TGTGCCAGCAGCTTGGAGCTGTATGGCACAGATACGCAGTATTTT	CASSLELYGTDTQYF
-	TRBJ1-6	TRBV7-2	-	TGTGCCAGCAGCTTACAAGGGGATGGTTCACCCCTCCACTTT	CASSLQGDGSPLHF
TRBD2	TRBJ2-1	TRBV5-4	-	TGTGCCAGCAGCGTACCGGGACTAGGAAATGAGCAGTTCTTC	CASSVPGLGNEQFF
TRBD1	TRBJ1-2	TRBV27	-	TGTGCCAGCAGTTTATCCATGACAGGGAGGTATGGCTACACCTTC	CASSLSMTGRYGYTF
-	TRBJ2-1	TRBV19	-	TGTGCCAGTAGTATAGTCCACCGGGCAGGGATCACAGCACCGGCTGTCTACAATGAGCAGTTCTTC	CASSIVHRAGITAPAVYNEQFF
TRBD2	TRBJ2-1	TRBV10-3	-	TGTGCCATCAGTGAGTTTGGAGCGGGGCGAAACAATGAGCAGTTCTTC	CAISEFGAGRNNEQFF
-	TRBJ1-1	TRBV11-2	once	TGTGCCAGCAGCTTAGTCCGGAGGAGCACTGAAGCTTTCTTT	CASSLVRRSTEAFF
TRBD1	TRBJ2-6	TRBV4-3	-	TGCGCCAGCAGCCTACACAGGGGGCCGGCCAACGTCCTGACTTTC	CASSLHRGPANVLTF
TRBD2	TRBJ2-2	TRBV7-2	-	TGTGCCAGCAGCTTAGGGGGAGGCGGGAGGGCGTCCGGGGAGCTGTTTTTT	CASSLGGGGRASGELFF
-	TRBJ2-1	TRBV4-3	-	TGCGCCAGCAGCCAAGATACTACCAAATACAATGAGCAGTTCTTC	CASSQDTTKYNEQFF
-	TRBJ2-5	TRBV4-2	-	TGTGCCAGCAGCCAAGTGCAGGGGTGGGGTCAAGAGACCCAGTACTTC	CASSQVQGWGQETQYF
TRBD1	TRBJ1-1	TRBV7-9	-	TGTGCCAGCAGACCAGGGGGCACTGAAGCTTTCTTT	CASRPGGTEAFF
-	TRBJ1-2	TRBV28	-	TGTGCCAGCAGTTCCAACTCCTTATCTGGCTACACCTTC	CASSSNSLSGYTF
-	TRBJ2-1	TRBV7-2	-	TGTGCCAGCAGCGATTACTCGGAGCCCAATGAGCAGTTCTTC	CASSDYSEPNEQFF